These 23 T cell receptor beta chains came from one sample sequenced in a study of cytomegalovirus exposure and HLA in healthy donors. The PCR contained 60 Vbeta and 13 Jbeta primers. The data were produced by immunoSEQ multiplex PCR, yet TCRdb's version contains in-frame clones alone and is incomplete. The specimen's table records about 58,000 clones. The sequencing sample was made of PBMCs. The receptor set was obtained from a young woman in good health and CMV-seronegative.

V is TRBV7-7 and J is TRBJ2-1; 9 bases align to TRBD1. The germline V gene encodes CDR1 SSHAT and CDR2 FNYEAQ (reference sequence). This CDR3 has 15 amino acids. Trimming at V came to 5 bases and at J to 2 bases, leaving 4 bases not matched to a gene. The CDR3 protein is CASSPTGGPYNEQFF. The CDR3, as DNA: TGTGCCAGCAGCCCAACAGGGGGCCCCTACAATGAGCAGTTCTTC.

This chain joins TRBV6-1 and TRBJ2-4; 9 bases align to TRBD2. Germline assignment: CDR1 MNHNS and CDR2 SASEGT. Germline trimming cut 5 bases from V and 8 bases from J; bases unmatched to any gene: 7. The CDR3 extends over 14 amino acids. The CDR3 DNA follows: TGTGCCAGCAGTAGACTAGCGGCGAACGACATTCAGTACTTC. This encodes CASSRLAANDIQYF.

V usage is TRBV5-1 and J usage is TRBJ2-3; D remains unclear. This CDR3 is built from 13 residues. The ends were cut back, 7 bases at V and 2 bases at J, with 11 bases in the middle. The germline gives CDR1 SGHRS, CDR2 YFSETQ. CDR3 bases: TGCGCCAGCTCCTCCGGGTCCACAGATACGCAGTATTTT. It specifies CASSSGSTDTQYF.

V gene TRBV9 combines with J gene TRBJ1-1, with D uncertain. V gave up 4 bases and J gave up 4 bases, with 11 bases separating them. Germline CDR1 is SGDLS and CDR2 is YYNGEE. The CDR3 consists of 13 residues. The CDR3 reads CASSSGWSTEAFF. In DNA, the CDR3 is TGTGCCAGCAGCTCCGGGTGGAGCACTGAAGCTTTCTTT. Filled out from reference TRBV9 and TRBJ1-1, the complete variable domain reads DSGVTQTPKHLITATGQRVTLRCSPRSGDLSVYWYQQSLDQGLQFLIQYYNGEERAKGNILERFSAQQFPDLHSELNLSSLELGDSALYFCASSSGWSTEAFFGQGTRLTVV.

J is TRBJ2-7 and V is TRBV29-1, with D possibly being TRBD2 (5 bases). Germline assignment: CDR1 SQVTM and CDR2 ANQGSEA. The ends were cut back, 4 bases at V and 3 bases at J, with 16 bases in the middle. The CDR3 has 14 amino acids. CDR3 region: CSVGPGIRDYEQYF. CDR3 nucleotides: TGCAGCGTTGGGCCCGGGATTCGGGACTACGAGCAGTACTTC.

V is TRBV7-9 and J is TRBJ2-7, with D perhaps matching TRBD1 (6 bases). The CDR3 has 15 residues. Germline V gene data show CDR1 as SEHNR and CDR2 as FQNEAQ (reference sequence). Trimming took off 6 bases at V and 2 bases at J, with 17 bases between the two ends. CDR3 sequence: CASSSGPRGTYEQYF. The CDR3 DNA sequence: TGTGCCAGCAGTTCAGGGCCCAGGGGAACCTACGAGCAGTACTTC.

The rearrangement uses TRBV11-2 and TRBJ1-2; TRBD1 agrees at 9 bases. Germline-derived CDR1 and CDR2 are SGHAT and FQNNGV. This CDR3 is 14 amino acids long. Unmatched junction bases numbered 4, after V lost 4 bases and J lost 4 bases. For the CDR3, the DNA is TGTGCCAGCAGCTCGGGACAGGGCGGCTATGGCTACACCTTC. Protein product: CASSSGQGGYGYTF.

The CDR3 loop reads CASSFGTPNEKLFF. DNA for the CDR3: TGTGCCAGCAGTTTCGGGACACCGAATGAAAAACTGTTTTTT. The rearrangement links TRBV28 to TRBJ1-4; D may be TRBD1 (6 bases). The CDR3 consists of 14 residues. The V end was cut by 3 bases, the J end by 5 bases, with 10 bases between. Germline V gene lookup returns CDR1 MDHEN and CDR2 SYDVKM.

This chain connects TRBV5-1 to TRBJ1-5, with D hard to call. This CDR3 comprises 15 residues. Germline V gene sequence: CDR1 SGHRS, CDR2 YFSETQ. The ends were cut back, 0 bases at V and 5 bases at J, with 12 bases in the middle. The CDR3 here is CASSLGAGVDQPQHF. The CDR3 DNA reads TGCGCCAGCAGCTTGGGGGCAGGTGTCGATCAGCCCCAGCATTTT.

The chain joins TRBV6-5 to TRBJ1-5; TRBD1 might be the D (6 bases). CDR3 length: 15 residues. Germline lookup yields CDR1 MNHEY and CDR2 SVGAGI. V was pared by 6 bases and J by 2 bases, with 14 bases between. The chain's CDR3 is CASSRRSGGNQPQHF. Written as DNA, the CDR3 is TGTGCCAGCAGCCGGCGGTCAGGGGGCAATCAGCCCCAGCATTTT.

The chain uses TRBV6-5 and TRBJ2-1; weak D call: TRBD2 (5 bases). This CDR3 contains 14 residues. With 9 bases removed from V and 4 bases from J, the gap between germline ends came to 16 bases. Germline V gene lookup returns CDR1 MNHEY and CDR2 SVGAGI. The CDR3 DNA is TGTGCCAGTGGGTCGGACTTATATTACAATGAGCAGTTCTTC. Translation gives CASGSDLYYNEQFF.

This chain's CDR3 is CASTRDRLNEKLFF. DNA of the CDR3: TGTGCCAGCACTCGGGACAGGCTAAATGAAAAACTGTTTTTT. The rearrangement joins TRBV6-5 to TRBJ1-4; 8 nucleotides match TRBD1. Losses at the gene ends were 7 bases for V and 5 bases for J; bases not matched to a gene: 6. Germline CDR1 MNHEY, CDR2 SVGAGI. The length of the CDR3 is 14 residues.

The gene calls are TRBV4-1 and TRBJ1-5; D uncertain. V was cut by 4 bases and J by 5 bases, with 9 bases left in between. CDR1 and CDR2 (germline): MGHRA, YSYEKL. This CDR3 contains 13 residues. This CDR3 reads CASSPSGDQPQHF. The CDR3 DNA reads as TGCGCCAGCAGCCCCTCCGGGGATCAGCCCCAGCATTTT.

The CDR3 nucleotides are TGCGCCAGCTACAAGGGGATGAACACTGAAGCTTTCTTT. Its protein is CASYKGMNTEAFF. The rearrangement links TRBV5-1 to TRBJ1-1; TRBD1 might be the D (5 bases). Per the germline V gene, CDR1 is SGHRS and CDR2 is YFSETQ. The length of the CDR3 is 13 residues. The germline V and J ends were trimmed by 7 bases and 0 bases, with 10 bases remaining between them.

The rearrangement links TRBV10-1 to TRBJ1-1; D possibly corresponds to TRBD1 (6 bases). Germline assignment: CDR1 WNHNN and CDR2 SYGVQD (reference sequence). Trimming shortened V by 0 bases and J by 2 bases, and 16 bases separated the two germline ends. The CDR3 is 17 residues long. The CDR3 region has the DNA TGCGCCAGCAGTGAGTCGATACCAGGGGCTACTAACACTGAAGCTTTCTTT. This codes for CASSESIPGATNTEAFF.

V and J are TRBV5-1 and TRBJ2-7; 9 positions agree with TRBD1. Germline CDR1 reads SGHRS; CDR2 reads YFSETQ. V lost 4 bases, J lost 2 bases, and 13 bases stayed unmatched. This CDR3 comprises 17 residues. In DNA form, the CDR3 reads TGCGCCAGCAGCGTAGCCCTCCGAGGACAGGGGACCTACGAGCAGTACTTC. Its protein is CASSVALRGQGTYEQYF.

This sequence joins TRBV5-5 and TRBJ1-4, with D possibly being TRBD1 (5 bases). This CDR3 contains 13 residues. Germline assignment: CDR1 SGHKS and CDR2 YYEKEE (reference sequence). The V end lost 4 bases, the J end lost 4 bases, and 8 bases lay between the germline ends. The CDR3 bases are TGTGCCAGCAGCGCCGACAGTAATGAAAAACTGTTTTTT. It encodes CASSADSNEKLFF.

This chain uses TRBV7-9 with TRBJ1-2; tentatively, D is TRBD1 (5 bases). This CDR3 region has 14 residues. Germline lookup yields CDR1 SEHNR and CDR2 FQNEAQ (reference sequence). The V gene lost 4 bases and the J gene lost 3 bases, with 12 bases spanning the gap. CDR3 bases: TGTGCCAGCAGCTCGGGGGGGGTAGACTATGGCTACACCTTC. As protein: CASSSGGVDYGYTF.

The chain links TRBV2 to TRBJ1-2; 9 bases are a match to TRBD1. CDR1 is SNHLY and CDR2 is FYNNEI in the germline V gene. The CDR3 extends over 14 amino acids. With 8 bases clipped from V and 4 bases from J, the junction kept 8 bases outside the gene matches. Here the CDR3 reads CASRDREYAYGYTF. The CDR3 DNA follows: TGTGCCAGCCGGGACAGGGAGTATGCCTATGGCTACACCTTC. Filled out from reference TRBV2 and TRBJ1-2, the complete variable domain reads EPEVTQTPSHQVTQMGQEVILRCVPISNHLYFYWYRQILGQKVEFLVSFYNNEISEKSEIFDDQFSVERPDGSNFTLKIRSTKLEDSAMYFCASRDREYAYGYTFGSGTRLTVV.

CDR3 amino acids: CASSRQGLSSRLEFF. In nucleotides, the CDR3 is TGTGCCAGCAGCAGGCAGGGTCTCTCTTCCCGTTTGGAGTTTTTT. The chain employs TRBV5-6 and TRBJ1-4; weak D call: TRBD1 (5 bases). Trimming pared 4 bases from V and 16 bases from J, leaving 26 bases between. The CDR3 extends over 15 amino acids. From germline, CDR1 is SGHDT and CDR2 YYEEEE.

V and J are TRBV9 and TRBJ1-1; TRBD1 is a possible D gene (5 bases). The CDR3 spans 14 residues. The germline CDR1 and CDR2 sequences are SGDLS and YYNGEE. Trimming stripped 0 bases from V and 1 base from J, with 7 bases between. As DNA, the CDR3 is TGTGCCAGCAGCGTAGGAGGACAGAACACTGAAGCTTTCTTT. It specifies CASSVGGQNTEAFF. Full variable domain (remainder filled in from reference TRBV9 and TRBJ1-1): DSGVTQTPKHLITATGQRVTLRCSPRSGDLSVYWYQQSLDQGLQFLIQYYNGEERAKGNILERFSAQQFPDLHSELNLSSLELGDSALYFCASSVGGQNTEAFFGQGTRLTVV.

V usage is TRBV4-2 and J usage is TRBJ2-1; a possible D gene is TRBD2 (6 bases). Germline CDR1 reads LGHNA; CDR2 reads YNFKEQ. The CDR3 is 16 residues long. V lost 0 bases to trimming and J lost 0 bases, with 9 bases between them. In DNA, the CDR3 is TGTGCCAGCAGCCAAGATCCCGGGGGCTCCTACAATGAGCAGTTCTTC. The encoded protein is CASSQDPGGSYNEQFF.

The gene calls are TRBV7-6 and TRBJ2-7; 9 nucleotides match TRBD2. V lost 0 bases to trimming and J lost 7 bases; unmatched junction nucleotides: 7. This CDR3 comprises 15 residues. Germline V gene lookup returns CDR1 SGHVS and CDR2 FNYEAQ. CDR3 sequence: CASSLAGTSLQEQYF. The CDR3 DNA is TGTGCCAGCAGCTTAGCGGGGACTAGCTTACAAGAGCAGTACTTC.